Each of the 12 T cell receptor beta chains below was sequenced from the same sample in a study of blood T cells in healthy people across ages. PCR was performed a second time for about 7 to 12 cycles using a sample-barcoded 5' primer and a J-beta primer mix. TCRdb called the 5' RACE reads again in MiXCR, with one record for every CDR3 protein. The data hold approximately 1,700,000 distinct CDR3 sequences, with 30% to 40% observed a single time. Material for sequencing was blood. These receptors were collected from a human donor in good health.

This clonotype was picked up a small number of times. This chain links TRBV4-2 with TRBJ2-1; 7 bases fit TRBD1. J lost 7 bases, V lost 1 base, and 13 bases had no gene match. CDR3 length: 17 residues. The germline V gene has CDR1 LGHNA and CDR2 YNFKEQ. The CDR3 is CASSQAIDRAPRNEQFF. Written as DNA, the CDR3 is TGTGCCAGCAGCCAAGCTATAGACAGGGCCCCGAGGAATGAGCAGTTCTTC.

The sample holds a few counts of this clonotype. V gene TRBV20-1 combines with J gene TRBJ1-1, with D uncertain. Trimming took off 0 bases at V and 11 bases at J, with 4 bases between the two ends. Germline lookup yields CDR1 DFQATT and CDR2 SNEGSKA (reference sequence). The CDR3 contains 9 residues. CDR3 in amino acids: CSARDPAFF. CDR3 bases: TGCAGTGCTAGAGATCCGGCTTTCTTT.

Many counts were recorded for this clonotype. This chain links TRBV3-1 with TRBJ1-2; 9 bases line up with TRBD1. The CDR3 extends over 13 amino acids. V shed 6 bases, J shed 6 bases, and the junction held 5 bases outside the gene matches. Germline V lookup: CDR1 LGHDT, CDR2 YNNKEL (reference sequence). This CDR3 reads CASRRRDRDGYTF. For the CDR3, the DNA is TGTGCCAGCAGACGCCGGGACAGGGATGGCTACACCTTC.

This clonotype has only a few counts. The chain couples TRBV7-2 to TRBJ1-5, with TRBD1 matching 9 bases. V trimming: 3 bases; J trimming: 3 bases; junction bases outside the gene matches: 9. This CDR3 has 17 residues. CDR1 SGHTA and CDR2 FQGNSA come from the germline V gene. CDR3 in DNA: TGTGCCAGCAGCTTCCGGGACAGGGAAGGGTTCAATCAGCCCCAGCATTTT. Translation gives CASSFRDREGFNQPQHF.

This clonotype came up a few times. The rearrangement joins TRBV24-1 to TRBJ1-4; 10 nucleotides agree with TRBD1. The germline V gene has CDR1 KGHDR and CDR2 SFDVKD. CDR3 length: 17 residues. Losses at the gene ends were 3 bases for V and 1 base for J; bases not matched to a gene: 4. CDR3 region: CATSDPRTGGTNEKLFF. The DNA of the CDR3 is TGTGCCACCAGTGATCCGCGGACAGGGGGAACTAATGAAAAACTGTTTTTT.

This clonotype was seen at least ten times. J is TRBJ2-1 and V is TRBV6-2 or TRBV6-3; 8 nucleotides agree with TRBD1. The CDR3 length is 13 residues. V shed 6 bases, J shed 8 bases, and the junction held 6 bases outside the gene matches. CDR1 is MNHEY, CDR2 SVGEGT, per germline. The CDR3 DNA sequence: TGTGCCAGCAGCACAGACAGGGGCCATGAGCAGTTCTTC. This encodes CASSTDRGHEQFF.

The table lists this clonotype with a few counts. This rearrangement joins TRBV2 to TRBJ2-1; 7 bases are a match to TRBD2. V shed 6 bases, J shed 8 bases, and the junction held 7 bases outside the gene matches. CDR1 and CDR2 (germline): SNHLY, FYNNEI. The CDR3 is made up of 13 amino acids. In nucleotides, the CDR3 is TGTGCCAGCAGGAGAGCGGGGACCGATGAGCAGTTCTTC. Translating gives CASRRAGTDEQFF.

There are a few counts of this clonotype. In nucleotides, the CDR3 is TGCAGTGCTAGAGATAATAAGGGGCTATCCTACGAGCAGTACTTC. This codes for CSARDNKGLSYEQYF. The V gene is TRBV20-1, the J gene TRBJ2-7, with D possibly being TRBD1 (5 bases). The V end lost 0 bases, the J end lost 1 base, and 13 bases lay between the germline ends. Germline V lookup: CDR1 DFQATT, CDR2 SNEGSKA (reference sequence). CDR3 size: 15 residues.

This rearrangement joins TRBV7-2 to TRBJ2-3; D not resolved. This CDR3 has 16 residues. V was trimmed by 5 bases and J by 2 bases, leaving 17 bases between them. Germline V lookup: CDR1 SGHTA, CDR2 FQGNSA. CDR3 sequence (DNA): TGTGCCAGCAGCACTCTAGGCCGTCGAATCACAGATACGCAGTATTTT. It is translated as CASSTLGRRITDTQYF.

The rearrangement joins TRBV3-1 to TRBJ2-6, with 8 bases lining up with TRBD1. The germline CDR1 and CDR2 sequences are LGHDT and YNNKEL (reference sequence). The CDR3 length is 18 residues. With 5 bases clipped from V and 0 bases from J, the junction kept 9 bases outside the gene matches. The CDR3 DNA follows: TGTGCCAGCAGCGGAGACAGGGGCCCGAGCTCTGGGGCCAACGTCCTGACTTTC. This gives the protein CASSGDRGPSSGANVLTF. The variable domain in full, completed from reference TRBV3-1 and TRBJ2-6, reads DTAVSQTPKYLVTQMGNDKSIKCEQNLGHDTMYWYKQDSKKFLKIMFSYNNKELIINETVPNRFSPKSPDKAHLNLHINSLELGDSAVYFCASSGDRGPSSGANVLTFGAGSRLTVL.

This chain uses TRBV7-3 with TRBJ2-3; TRBD2 is a possible D gene (5 bases). V shed 1 base and J shed 4 bases, with 12 bases lying between them. CDR1 is SGHTA and CDR2 is FQGTGA in the germline V gene. The CDR3 extends over 15 amino acids. The CDR3 region has the DNA TGTGCCAGCAGCTTAAACGGGGTGGTCGCAGATACGCAGTATTTT. Residues: CASSLNGVVADTQYF.

The table lists this clonotype with a few counts. The chain has TRBV9 and TRBJ2-1; 9 bases are a match to TRBD1. With V trimmed by 2 bases and J by 5 bases, 8 bases remained unmatched. The germline CDR1 and CDR2 sequences are SGDLS and YYNGEE. The CDR3 has 16 amino acids. CDR3 in amino acids: CASSVRDRVVDNEQFF. Here the CDR3 DNA reads TGTGCCAGCAGCGTCCGGGACAGGGTGGTAGACAATGAGCAGTTCTTC.